This T cell receptor beta chain was sequenced for a study of T cell responses to AZD1222 COVID-19 vaccine. On this clone itself: The antigen is unknown.

Pooled together were second doses at about 4 or about 12 weeks. Study results and caveats: Spike-wide vaccine-associated CD4 TCRs dominated at 160-218 and 743-854. Sampling captured repertoires only after the peak T cell response. Most donors were white British and more were female, and clonal diversity was possibly underestimated.

This CDR3 has 14 amino acids. Trimming left V 5 bases short and J 1 base short, with 11 bases between. Germline V lookup: CDR1 MNHEY, CDR2 SMNVEV (reference sequence). Only in-frame clones appear in the TCRdb table, and some are missing; sequencing was by immunoSEQ multiplex PCR. The data show roughly 15,000 clones, about 80% seen once. The chain uses TRBV27 and TRBJ1-1, with D possibly matching TRBD1 (5 bases). The sequences come from peripheral blood, collected 28 days after the second AZD1222 dose. The sequence came from an adult who received the AZD1222 COVID-19 vaccine. Written as DNA, the CDR3 is TGTGCCAGCAGTACAGATCAGGGGAACACTGAAGCTTTCTTT. This encodes CASSTDQGNTEAFF.